These T cell receptor beta chains were read from a single sample in a study of PD-1 blockade in mismatch repair-deficient tumors. TCRdb's copy holds only in-frame clones and misses some; the assay was immunoSEQ multiplex PCR. Of some 130,000 clones detected, approximately 91% appear once; the ten largest clones hold about 11%. Material: peripheral blood, obtained 70 to 73 weeks after starting pembrolizumab. Receptors originate from an adult with mismatch repair-deficient cancer. Both conserved end residues are part of each CDR3. The D gene is left open where the match is weak. Clone size, where shown, is once, few, many, or a class for clones that have expanded.

D gene	J gene	clone size	V gene	CDR3 DNA	CDR3 protein
.	TRBJ1-3	.	TRBV7-2	TGTGCCAGCAGTCATACTAGGACAGATCCGGCGCACACCATATATTTT	CASSHTRTDPAHTIYF
.	TRBJ2-3	.	TRBV4-3	TGCGCCAGCAGCCAAGAATTAGGTAGCGGTGACACAGATACGCAGTATTTT	CASSQELGSGDTDTQYF
.	TRBJ1-1	.	TRBV6-1	TGTGCCAGCAAGAAGGACGCAGGGTTCACTGAAGCTTTCTTT	CASKKDAGFTEAFF
.	TRBJ1-5	.	TRBV30	TGTGCCTGGGGGCCGACCGCGAATCAGCCCCAGCATTTT	CAWGPTANQPQHF
TRBD1	TRBJ2-7	.	TRBV5-6	TGTGCCAGCAGCTTGGGGACAGGGTGGTACGAGCAGTACTTC	CASSLGTGWYEQYF
.	TRBJ2-3	.	TRBV2	TGTGCCAGCAGTGAGTACAGCCCGGGCGATACGCAGTATTTT	CASSEYSPGDTQYF
.	TRBJ1-1	.	TRBV5-1	TGCGCCAGCAGCGCAAAGGGGAACACTGAAGCTTTCTTT	CASSAKGNTEAFF
.	TRBJ1-3	.	TRBV1	TGCACCAGCAGCCGTAGCGTTAGCTCTGGAAACACCATATATTTT	CTSSRSVSSGNTIYF
.	TRBJ2-1	.	TRBV28	TGTGCCAGCCTTTACCACAATGAGCAGTTCTTC	CASLYHNEQFF
.	TRBJ1-2	.	TRBV5-6	TGTGCCAGCAGCTTAGTAGGGGGGATTACCTATGGCTACACCTTC	CASSLVGGITYGYTF
.	TRBJ2-2	.	TRBV7-9	TGTGCCAGCAGCTTCCGATTGGTTAGGAACACCGGGGAGCTGTTTTTT	CASSFRLVRNTGELFF
.	TRBJ1-2	once	TRBV5-4	TGTGCCAGCAGCTTGGGAACAGAGAGGATCTATGGCTACACCTTC	CASSLGTERIYGYTF
.	TRBJ1-4	.	TRBV2	TGTGCCAGCAGTTACGACGACAGTTTTAATGAAAAACTGTTTTTT	CASSYDDSFNEKLFF
.	TRBJ2-2	.	TRBV29-1	TGCAGCGTTGGAGGGTTGGTCGGGGAGCTGTTTTTT	CSVGGLVGELFF
TRBD1	TRBJ2-7	once	TRBV5-6	TGTGCCAGCAGCTTGGGACAGGGGTCCTACGAGCAGTACTTC	CASSLGQGSYEQYF